One and the same sample provided the 7 T cell receptor beta chains below, sequenced in a study of cytotoxic CD8 clonotypes in ibrutinib-treated CLL. Repertoires were generated with immunoSEQ multiplex PCR, while TCRdb's copy carries only in-frame clones and drops some. This table has under 150,000 clones, less than 90% appearing once. The sequencing here drew on PBMCs, taken after 24 months of ibrutinib treatment. These receptors came from a human donor with chronic lymphocytic leukemia.

This clone turned up a few times. The rearrangement uses TRBV30 and TRBJ1-1; 9 bases map to TRBD1. CDR1 is GTSNPN, CDR2 SVGIG, per germline (reference sequence). J gave up 10 bases and V 3 bases, and 6 bases lay outside the gene matches. The CDR3 length is 12 residues. CDR3 in DNA: TGTGCCTGGAGACCGGGGACAGGGTCAGCTTTCTTT. Translation: CAWRPGTGSAFF. Full variable domain (rest looked up from reference TRBV30 and TRBJ1-1): SQTIHQWPATLVQPVGSPLSLECTVEGTSNPNLYWYRQAAGRGLQLLFYSVGIGQISSEVPQNLSASRPQDRQFILSSKKLLLSDSGFYLCAWRPGTGSAFFGQGTRLTVV.

The rearrangement joins TRBV19 to TRBJ2-5, with D unresolved. The CDR3 contains 16 residues. With 5 bases removed from V and 0 bases from J, the gap between germline ends came to 16 bases. The germline V gene encodes CDR1 LNHDA and CDR2 SQIVND (reference sequence). The CDR3 reads CASSRTTAANQETQYF. In DNA form, the CDR3 reads TGTGCCAGTAGTCGAACGACGGCGGCGAACCAAGAGACCCAGTACTTC.

The CDR3 here is CASTPSTANYGYTF. CDR3 nucleotide sequence: TGTGCCAGCACACCATCCACAGCTAACTATGGCTACACCTTC. V is TRBV6-1 and J is TRBJ1-2, with D hard to call. This CDR3 is built from 14 residues. Germline CDR1 is MNHNS and CDR2 is SASEGT. Between the trimmed V and J ends, which lost 7 bases and 0 bases, there was a span of 12 bases.

V gene TRBV6-5 combines with J gene TRBJ2-7, with no clear D. The germline V and J ends were trimmed by 6 bases and 1 base, with 10 bases remaining between them. Germline V gene lookup returns CDR1 MNHEY and CDR2 SVGAGI. The CDR3 loop spans 13 amino acids. The CDR3 nucleotides read TGTGCCAGCAGCCTATCACCATCCTACGAGCAGTACTTC. Protein: CASSLSPSYEQYF.

This clone was seen only once. The chain couples TRBV7-2 to TRBJ1-2, with 7 bases fitting TRBD1. The CDR3 consists of 15 residues. CDR1 and CDR2 from the germline V gene are SGHTA and FQGNSA. Losses at the gene ends were 1 base for V and 4 bases for J; bases not matched to a gene: 6. For the CDR3, the DNA is TGTGCCAGCAGCTTAGTTGGGACAGAAGGCTATGGCTACACCTTC. This sequence encodes CASSLVGTEGYGYTF.

The genes are TRBV9 and TRBJ2-2; TRBD1 matches 9 bases. Trimming removed 4 bases from V and 1 base from J; junction bases left unmatched: 5. The germline V gene encodes CDR1 SGDLS and CDR2 YYNGEE. This CDR3 contains 16 residues. DNA for the CDR3: TGTGCCAGCAGCTCACAGGGGGCCCTGAACACCGGGGAGCTGTTTTTT. This codes for CASSSQGALNTGELFF.

The rearrangement uses TRBV4-1 and TRBJ1-4; 7 positions agree with TRBD1. CDR1 MGHRA and CDR2 YSYEKL come from the germline V gene. V lost 5 bases and J lost 3; bases outside the gene matches: 18. The CDR3 has 19 amino acids. DNA for the CDR3: TGCGCCAGCAGCAAGAGGGTAGGGGGCGTTCGTAGTGCTAATGAAAAACTGTTTTTT. Its translation: CASSKRVGGVRSANEKLFF.